This TCR beta chain originates from a study of patients and donors after allogeneic stem cell transplantation. This clonotype has just a few counts. TCRdb itself ran the RT-PCR reads through MiXCR, one entry per CDR3 protein. In the table there are about 6,500 distinct CDR3 sequences, roughly 13% of which are singletons. V lost 0 bases, J lost 5 bases, and 16 bases lay in between. The CDR3 length is 16 residues. Germline assignment: CDR1 SEHNR and CDR2 FQNEAQ (reference sequence). The J gene is TRBJ2-5, the V gene TRBV7-9; TRBD2 is a possible D gene (5 bases). This receptor was identified in a human donor who was either an allogeneic HSCT recipient or a stem cell or donor lymphocyte infusion donor (not recorded which). It is not recorded whose cells these are; they may come from a transplant donor. The sample comprised blood, either unsorted or a sorted T cell fraction (not recorded which). The CDR3 region has the DNA TGTGCCAGCAGCTTAGCGCAGATCACTCCGGGGGAGACCCAGTACTTC. The encoded protein is CASSLAQITPGETQYF.